Given below is one TCR beta chain in context. The protocol was immunoSEQ multiplex PCR, while the TCRdb copy is restricted to in-frame clones and leaves out a portion. The profile shows under 55,000 clones, 65% to 85% of them singletons. This entry comes from a study of memory CD4+ T cells and cytomegalovirus serostatus. Germline CDR1 SGHTA, CDR2 FQGNSA. The CDR3 runs 16 residues. The V end lost 5 bases, the J end lost 4 bases, and 18 bases lay between the germline ends. The sort gate was single viable CD3+CD4+CD8-CD45RO+ cells for memory CD4+ T cells. The chain combines TRBV7-2 with TRBJ2-1, with D possibly being TRBD1 (5 bases). Sample: memory CD4+ T cells from blood. The origin of this receptor is an adult in good health and CMV-seropositive. CDR3 amino acids: CASSPVGSTAYNEQFF. As DNA, the CDR3 is TGTGCCAGCAGCCCCGTAGGCTCGACAGCGTACAATGAGCAGTTCTTC.